This is a list of T cell receptor beta chains from one sample in a study of vaccination effects on CD4 cells after COVID-19. Produced via immunoSEQ multiplex PCR; TCRdb's table is partial and in-frame only. The sample shows some 30,000 clones, approximately 82% of them seen only once. These receptors' targets are unknown. The sample here was CD4+ T cells from PBMCs cultured with HCoV-NL63 spike peptides, taken after COVID-19 vaccination. These receptors came from a human donor who received a COVID-19 vaccine. Some clones in this sample may be carry-over from other donors' samples. CDR3s include the opening cysteine and the closing phenylalanine or tryptophan. A D gene is named only where the DNA matches it firmly. Expanded clones get a size class; other rows say once, few or many, or leave the size out.

clone_size d_call j_call v_call cdr3_aa cdr3_nt
. . TRBJ1-3 TRBV6-6 CASSQRGGAGNTIYF TGTGCCAGCAGTCAACGGGGGGGCGCTGGAAACACCATATATTTT
. TRBD1 TRBJ1-3 TRBV2 CASRTGAGNTIYF TGTGCCAGCAGGACAGGGGCGGGAAACACCATATATTTT
. TRBD2 TRBJ2-5 TRBV5-6 CASSSKTSGEETQYF TGTGCCAGCAGCTCCAAGACTAGCGGGGAGGAGACCCAGTACTTC
once . TRBJ1-2 TRBV30 CAWSRGRNYGYTF TGTGCCTGGAGCCGGGGACGGAACTATGGCTACACCTTC
few TRBD1 TRBJ2-6 TRBV11-2 CASSHYKGAVGANVLTF TGTGCCAGCAGCCACTACAAGGGGGCAGTCGGGGCCAACGTCCTGACTTTC
. TRBD2 TRBJ2-3 TRBV28 CASSFVTSGGMSNTDTQYF TGTGCCAGCAGTTTTGTTACTAGCGGGGGGATGTCGAACACAGATACGCAGTATTTT
. TRBD1 TRBJ2-2 TRBV11-2 CASSSRDRGRDTGELFF TGTGCCAGCAGCTCACGGGACAGGGGAAGGGACACCGGGGAGCTGTTTTTT
. . TRBJ2-5 TRBV7-2 CASSLGGFQETQYF TGTGCCAGCAGCTTAGGAGGTTTCCAAGAGACCCAGTACTTC
. TRBD2 TRBJ2-3 TRBV7-9 CASSPGTGGPGTQYF TGTGCCAGCAGCCCAGGCACGGGGGGGCCGGGTACGCAGTATTTT
. TRBD1 TRBJ1-4 TRBV2 CASRSSPTGAGLFF TGTGCCAGCAGATCTAGTCCGACAGGGGCGGGACTGTTTTTT